This T cell receptor (beta chain) was identified in a study of CD8+CD57+ T cells in acquired aplastic anemia. Regarding the study as a whole: About 28 sequences, all CD8+ CDR3, were shared between patients and controls.

CD8+CD57+ cell expansion, shown by flow cytometry, had occurred in the patients selected for sequencing. A remark on this clonotype: Its antigen is undetermined. A read error may account for a junction end that differs from germline.

CDR1 and CDR2 (germline): WSHSY, SAAADI. The CDR3 sequence is 14 residues long. Genomic DNA, serving as template, underwent TCR beta VDJ and CDR3 profiling. Via MiXCR, TCRdb re-called the reads, giving one row per CDR3 protein. The sample contains approximately 120,000 distinct CDR3 sequences, approximately 41% of which appear only once. This rearrangement joins TRBV10-2 to TRBJ2-7; D gene ambiguous. The origin of this receptor is a human donor with aplastic anemia. Sequenced: sorted CD4+, CD8+, or CD8+CD57+ T cells (not recorded which) from PBMCs. The CDR3 here is CASSPPQPSCEQYF. CDR3 nucleotide sequence: TGTGCCAGCTCACCACCACAGCCATCCTGCGAGCAGTACTTC.